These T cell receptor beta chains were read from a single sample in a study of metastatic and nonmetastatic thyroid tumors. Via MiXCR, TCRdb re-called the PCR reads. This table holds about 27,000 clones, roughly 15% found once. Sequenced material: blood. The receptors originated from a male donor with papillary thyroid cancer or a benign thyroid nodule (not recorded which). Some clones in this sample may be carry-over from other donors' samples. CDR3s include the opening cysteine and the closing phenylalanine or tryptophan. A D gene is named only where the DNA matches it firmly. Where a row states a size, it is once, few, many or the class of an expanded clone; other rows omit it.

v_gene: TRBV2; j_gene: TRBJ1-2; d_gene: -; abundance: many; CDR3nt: TGTGCCAGCAGTCGAGGGACGGTTCATGGCTACACCTTC; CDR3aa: CASSRGTVHGYTF
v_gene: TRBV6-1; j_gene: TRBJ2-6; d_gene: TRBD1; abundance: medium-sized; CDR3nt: TGTGCCAGCAGTGAATGGGACAGGGGTACCTCTGGGGCCAACGTCCTGACTTTC; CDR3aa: CASSEWDRGTSGANVLTF
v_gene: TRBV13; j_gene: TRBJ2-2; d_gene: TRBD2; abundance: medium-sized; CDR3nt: TGTGCCAGCAGCCGCCGCATGCGGGAGCAAGGGGAGCTGTTTTTT; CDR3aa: CASSRRMREQGELFF
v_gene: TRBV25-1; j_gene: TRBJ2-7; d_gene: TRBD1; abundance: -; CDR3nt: TGTGCCAGCGGGACCGGGACAGAGTCCTACGAGCAGTACTTC; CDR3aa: CASGTGTESYEQYF
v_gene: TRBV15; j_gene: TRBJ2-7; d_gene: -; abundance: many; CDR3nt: TGTGCCACCAGCAGAGATGAGGGGATAAGGACCTACGAGCAGTACTTC; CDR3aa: CATSRDEGIRTYEQYF
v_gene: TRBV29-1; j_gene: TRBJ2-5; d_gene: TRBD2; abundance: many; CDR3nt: TGCAGCGCGACTAGCGGGAACTTGGGGGAGACCCAGTACTTC; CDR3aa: CSATSGNLGETQYF
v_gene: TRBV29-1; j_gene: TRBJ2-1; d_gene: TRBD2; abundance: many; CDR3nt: TGCAGCGTTCGTATAGCGGGATCATACAATGAGCAGTTCTTC; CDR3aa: CSVRIAGSYNEQFF
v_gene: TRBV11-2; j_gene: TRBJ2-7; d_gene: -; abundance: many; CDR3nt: TGTGCCAGCAGCTTGGGGGGGCTAGCGGATCCTTTTTGGGTGGACGAGCAGTACTTC; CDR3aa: CASSLGGLADPFWVDEQYF
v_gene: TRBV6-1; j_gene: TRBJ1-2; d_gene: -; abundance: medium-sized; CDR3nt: TGTGCCAGCAGACCCCGGAACTCGGTCTATGGCTACACCTTC; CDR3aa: CASRPRNSVYGYTF
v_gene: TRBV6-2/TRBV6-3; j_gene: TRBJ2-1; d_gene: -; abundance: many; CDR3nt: TGTGCCAGCAGATCCTCCGGGAGCTTGGGCGAGCAGTTCTTC; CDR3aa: CASRSSGSLGEQFF
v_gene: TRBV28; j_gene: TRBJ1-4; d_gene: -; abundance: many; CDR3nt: TGTGCCAGCAGTCCAACAGGGTTTAGGACTAATGAAAAACTGTTTTTT; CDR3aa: CASSPTGFRTNEKLFF
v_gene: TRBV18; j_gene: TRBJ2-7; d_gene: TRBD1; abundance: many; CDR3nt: TGTGCCAGCTCACCAAGCGGCTCCGGTCAGGGACAGGGAGGCTACGAGCAGTACTTC; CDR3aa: CASSPSGSGQGQGGYEQYF
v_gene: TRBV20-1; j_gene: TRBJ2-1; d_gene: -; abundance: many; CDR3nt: TGCAGTGCTAGAGGAAACTACTATCGGGGGTCTTACAATGAGCAGTTCTTC; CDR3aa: CSARGNYYRGSYNEQFF
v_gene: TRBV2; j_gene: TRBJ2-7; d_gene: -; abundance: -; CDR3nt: TGTGCCAGCAGTAGAGACACCTACGATCAGTACTTC; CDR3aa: CASSRDTYDQYF
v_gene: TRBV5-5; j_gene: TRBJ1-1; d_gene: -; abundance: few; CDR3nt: TGTGCCAGCAGCTTGGGCCTCGGACTTTACGAGCATTACTTT; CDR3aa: CASSLGLGLYEHYF
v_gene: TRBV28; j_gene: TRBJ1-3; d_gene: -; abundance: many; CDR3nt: TGTGCCAGCAGTCTCTACGGAAACACCATATATTTT; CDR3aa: CASSLYGNTIYF
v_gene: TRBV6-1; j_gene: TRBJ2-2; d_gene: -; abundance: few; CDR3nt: TGTGCCAGCAGACTACAGTGGGAGCTGTTTTTT; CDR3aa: CASRLQWELFF
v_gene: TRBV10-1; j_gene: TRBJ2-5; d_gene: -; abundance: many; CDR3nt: TGCGCCAGCAGTCCCGGGACGGCCGAAGAGACCCAGTACTTC; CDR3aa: CASSPGTAEETQYF
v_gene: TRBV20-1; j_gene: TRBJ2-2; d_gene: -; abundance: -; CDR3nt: TGCAGTGCGGGGTCTAGCGCGAACACCGGGGAGCTGTTTTTT; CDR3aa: CSAGSSANTGELFF
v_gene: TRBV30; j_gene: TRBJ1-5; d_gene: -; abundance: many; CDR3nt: TGTGCCTGGAGTCCAGGCCTGGGTCAGCCCCAGCATTTT; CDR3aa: CAWSPGLGQPQHF
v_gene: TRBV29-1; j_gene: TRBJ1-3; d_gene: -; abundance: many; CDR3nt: TGCAGCGTTGAGATGGGGGGCGCTGGAAACACCATATATTTT; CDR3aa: CSVEMGGAGNTIYF
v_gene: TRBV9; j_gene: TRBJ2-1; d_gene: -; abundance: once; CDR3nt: TGTGCCAGCAGCGTATTACCCCGAAATGAGCAGTTCTTC; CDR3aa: CASSVLPRNEQFF
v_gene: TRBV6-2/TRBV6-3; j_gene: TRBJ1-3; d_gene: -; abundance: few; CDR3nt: TGTGCCAGCAGTTATCCCCTCACGGGCCCCGGGGGTGGAAACACCATATATTTT; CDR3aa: CASSYPLTGPGGGNTIYF
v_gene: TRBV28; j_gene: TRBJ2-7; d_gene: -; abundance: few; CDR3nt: TGTGCCAGCAGTTTGGGGGGCGGAGAAGCCTACGAGCAGTACTTC; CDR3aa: CASSLGGGEAYEQYF
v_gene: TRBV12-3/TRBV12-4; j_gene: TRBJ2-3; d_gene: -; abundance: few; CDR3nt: TGTGCCAGCAGCTCACTTCTCACATATACGCAGTATTTT; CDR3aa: CASSSLLTYTQYF
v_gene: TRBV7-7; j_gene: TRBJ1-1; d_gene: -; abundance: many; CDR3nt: TGTGCTAGCAGCGCCGACAGGAACACTGAAGCTTTCTTT; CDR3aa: CASSADRNTEAFF
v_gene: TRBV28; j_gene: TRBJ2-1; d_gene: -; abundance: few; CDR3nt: TGTGCCATCTCCTTCACGGGGGCCCACAATGAGCAGTTCTTC; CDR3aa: CAISFTGAHNEQFF
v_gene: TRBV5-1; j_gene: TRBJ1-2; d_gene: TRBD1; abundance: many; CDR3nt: TGCGCCAGCGGGGACAGGGCGAACTATGGCTACACCTTC; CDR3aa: CASGDRANYGYTF
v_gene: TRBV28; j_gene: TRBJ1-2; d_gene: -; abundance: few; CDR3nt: TGTGCCAGCAGTTTCGGTGGGGACTGCTACACCTTT; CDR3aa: CASSFGGDCYTF
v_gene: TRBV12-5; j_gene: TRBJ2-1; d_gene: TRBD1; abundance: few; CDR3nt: TGTGCTAGTGCAACCGGGACAGTGTATACTGAGCAGTTCTTC; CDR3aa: CASATGTVYTEQFF
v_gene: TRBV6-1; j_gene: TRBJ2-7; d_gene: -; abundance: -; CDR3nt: TGTGCCAGCAGGCCTAGCGCCTCCTACGAGCAGTACTTC; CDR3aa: CASRPSASYEQYF
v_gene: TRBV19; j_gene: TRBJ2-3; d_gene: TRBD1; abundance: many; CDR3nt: TGTGCCAGTAGACCGGACAGGGGTGAAGATACGCAGTATTTT; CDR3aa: CASRPDRGEDTQYF
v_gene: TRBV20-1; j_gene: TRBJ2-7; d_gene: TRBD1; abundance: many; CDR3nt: TGCAGTGCCGAGTCACCGACAGGGAACGAGCAGTACTTC; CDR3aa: CSAESPTGNEQYF
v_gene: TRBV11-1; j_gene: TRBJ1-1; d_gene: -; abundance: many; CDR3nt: TGTGCCAGCAGCTTAGGACAAATTGAAAGGTTTACTGAAGCTTTCTTT; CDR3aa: CASSLGQIERFTEAFF
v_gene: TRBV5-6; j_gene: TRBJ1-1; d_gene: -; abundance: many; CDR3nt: TGTGCCAGCAGCTTAGGGGTTGGCACTGAAGCTTTCTTT; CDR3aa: CASSLGVGTEAFF
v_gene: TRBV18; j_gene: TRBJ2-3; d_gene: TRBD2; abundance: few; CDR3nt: TGTGCCAGCTCACCCAGCGGGGGGAACACAGATACGCAGTATTTT; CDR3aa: CASSPSGGNTDTQYF
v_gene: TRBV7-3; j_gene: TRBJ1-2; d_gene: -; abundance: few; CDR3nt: TGTGCCAGCAGCCAACGGAGTAACTATGTCTCCACCTTC; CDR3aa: CASSQRSNYVSTF
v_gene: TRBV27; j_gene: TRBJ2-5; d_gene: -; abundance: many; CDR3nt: TGTGCCAGCAGTCGGCGTGAGGGGGGCAGGGAGACCCAGTACTTC; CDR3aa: CASSRREGGRETQYF
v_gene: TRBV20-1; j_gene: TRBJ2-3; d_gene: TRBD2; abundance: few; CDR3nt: TGCAGTGCTAGAGATCCCGGGCGGGGGTCCAGGGATACGCAGTATTTT; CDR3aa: CSARDPGRGSRDTQYF
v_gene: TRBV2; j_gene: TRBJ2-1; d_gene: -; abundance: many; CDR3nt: TGTGCCAGCAAAAAGGGGCAGGGCAATGAGCAGTTCTTC; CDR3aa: CASKKGQGNEQFF
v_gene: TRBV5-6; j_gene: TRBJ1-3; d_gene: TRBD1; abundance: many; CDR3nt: TGTGCCAGCAGCTCCCCGGGACAGGGAAACACCATATATTTT; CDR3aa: CASSSPGQGNTIYF
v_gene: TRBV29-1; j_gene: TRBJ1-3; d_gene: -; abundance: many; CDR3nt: TGCAGCGTGCACCCGCGGAGCTCTGGAAACACCATATATTTT; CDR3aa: CSVHPRSSGNTIYF
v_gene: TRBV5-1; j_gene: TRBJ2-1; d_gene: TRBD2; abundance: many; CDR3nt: TGCGCCAGCAGCTCTCTAGCGGGAGGGATTAACAATGAGCAGTTCTTC; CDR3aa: CASSSLAGGINNEQFF
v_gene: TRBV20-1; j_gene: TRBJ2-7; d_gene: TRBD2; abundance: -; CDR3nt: TGCAGTGCCCCGACTAGCGGGGACACGATGTTTTCCTACGAGCAGTACTTC; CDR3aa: CSAPTSGDTMFSYEQYF
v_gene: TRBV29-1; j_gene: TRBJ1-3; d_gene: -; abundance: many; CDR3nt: TGCAGCGTTGTAGACAGGCAACGAAACACCATATATTTT; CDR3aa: CSVVDRQRNTIYF
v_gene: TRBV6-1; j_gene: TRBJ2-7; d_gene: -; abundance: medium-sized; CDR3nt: TGTGCCAGCAGTACCAACGTCCAGGGGAACGAGCAGTACTTC; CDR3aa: CASSTNVQGNEQYF
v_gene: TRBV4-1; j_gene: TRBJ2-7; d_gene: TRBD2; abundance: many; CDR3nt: TGCGCCAGCAGCTACCGGACTAGCGGGAGCTACGAGCAGTACTTC; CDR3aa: CASSYRTSGSYEQYF
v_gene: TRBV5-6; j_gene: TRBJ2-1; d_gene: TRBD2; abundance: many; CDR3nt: TGTGCCAGCAGCCTGGAGGGACTAGGATCCAATGAGCAGTTCTTC; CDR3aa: CASSLEGLGSNEQFF
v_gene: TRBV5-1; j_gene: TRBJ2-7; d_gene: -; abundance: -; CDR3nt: TGCGCCAGCAGCTCCCTGGACTACCCCCACGAGCAGTACTTC; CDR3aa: CASSSLDYPHEQYF
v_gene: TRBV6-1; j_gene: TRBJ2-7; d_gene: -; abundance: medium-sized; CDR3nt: TGTGCCAGCAGTGTATCGCCATACAGGGAGCAGTACTTC; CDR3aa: CASSVSPYREQYF